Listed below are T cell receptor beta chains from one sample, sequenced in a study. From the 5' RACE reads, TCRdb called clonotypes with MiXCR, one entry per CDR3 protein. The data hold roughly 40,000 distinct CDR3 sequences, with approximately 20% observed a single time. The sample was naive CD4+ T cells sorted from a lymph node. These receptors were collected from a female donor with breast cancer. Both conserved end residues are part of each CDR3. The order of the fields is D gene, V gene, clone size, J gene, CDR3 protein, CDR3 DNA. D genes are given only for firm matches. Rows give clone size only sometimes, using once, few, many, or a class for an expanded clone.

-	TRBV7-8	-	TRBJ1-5	CASGGSSGHQPLHF	TGTGCCAGCGGCGGCTCTAGCGGCCATCAGCCCCTGCATTTT
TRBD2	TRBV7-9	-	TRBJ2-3	CASSLSGSGTDTQYF	TGTGCCAGCAGCCTTAGCGGGAGTGGCACAGATACGCAGTATTTT
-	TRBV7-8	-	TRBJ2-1	CASSLGYRSYNEQFF	TGTGCCAGCAGCTTGGGATACCGCTCCTACAATGAGCAGTTCTTC
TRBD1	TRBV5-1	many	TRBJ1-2	CASSRGQGEGYTF	TGCGCCAGCAGCCGCGGACAGGGGGAAGGCTACACCTTC
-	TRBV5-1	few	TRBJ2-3	CASSLGPSGDTQYF	TGCGCCAGCAGCTTGGGTCCTTCGGGAGATACGCAGTATTTT
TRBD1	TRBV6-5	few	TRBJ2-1	CASISLRDRRGEQFF	TGTGCCAGCATCAGCCTCCGGGACAGACGTGGTGAGCAGTTCTTC
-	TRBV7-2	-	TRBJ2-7	CSSSLWGSTSYEQYF	TGTTCCAGCAGCTTATGGGGCTCAACCTCCTACGAGCAGTACTTC
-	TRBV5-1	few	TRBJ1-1	CASSLDGLTEAFF	TGCGCCAGCAGCTTGGACGGACTCACTGAAGCTTTCTTT
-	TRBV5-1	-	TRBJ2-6	CASSLESPGANVLTF	TGCGCCAGCAGCTTGGAGTCCCCTGGGGCCAACGTCCTGACTTTC
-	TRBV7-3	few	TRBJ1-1	CASSYQGTTEAFF	TGTGCCAGCAGCTACCAGGGGACCACTGAAGCTTTCTTT
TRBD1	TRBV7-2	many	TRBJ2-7	CASSLVDRAYEQYF	TGTGCCAGCAGCTTAGTGGACAGGGCATACGAGCAGTACTTC
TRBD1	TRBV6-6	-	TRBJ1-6	CASSYQQDREWSLHF	TGTGCCAGCAGTTACCAACAAGACAGGGAGTGGTCCCTCCACTTT
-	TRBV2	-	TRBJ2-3	CATQTGWTDTQYF	TGTGCCACCCAAACAGGGTGGACAGATACGCAGTATTTT
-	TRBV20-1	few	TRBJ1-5	CSARDRGGPWGPQHF	TGCAGTGCTAGAGATCGCGGAGGGCCCTGGGGGCCCCAGCATTTT
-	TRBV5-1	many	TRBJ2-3	CASKGGVSDTQYF	TGCGCCAGCAAGGGGGGAGTGTCAGATACGCAGTATTTT
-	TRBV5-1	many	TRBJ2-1	CASTEGQNNEQFF	TGCGCCAGCACGGAGGGACAGAACAATGAGCAGTTCTTC
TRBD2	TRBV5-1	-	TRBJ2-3	CASSLTGTSNLSQYF	TGCGCCAGCAGCTTGACCGGGACTAGCAATTTGTCGCAGTATTTT
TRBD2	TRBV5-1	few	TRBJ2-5	CASSYGTSGRPGQETQYF	TGCGCCAGCAGCTACGGGACTAGCGGGAGACCGGGGCAAGAGACCCAGTACTTC
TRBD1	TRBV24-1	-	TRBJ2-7	CAAGTGSYEQYF	TGTGCCGCCGGGACAGGTTCCTACGAGCAGTACTTC
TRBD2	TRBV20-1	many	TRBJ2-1	CSARGVAGAYNEQFF	TGCAGTGCTAGAGGGGTAGCGGGAGCCTACAATGAGCAGTTCTTC
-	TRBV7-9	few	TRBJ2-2	CASSLVRSGELFF	TGTGCCAGCAGCTTAGTTCGGTCCGGGGAGCTGTTTTTT
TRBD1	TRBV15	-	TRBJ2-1	CATSSDGTGFLNEQFF	TGTGCCACCAGCAGTGACGGGACAGGCTTTCTCAATGAGCAGTTCTTC
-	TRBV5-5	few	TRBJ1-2	CASSLYRVENGGYTF	TGTGCCAGCAGCTTGTACAGGGTTGAGAACGGTGGCTACACCTTC
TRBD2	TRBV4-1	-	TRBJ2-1	CASSQDPSGTRLNEQFF	TGCGCCAGCAGCCAAGACCCCTCCGGGACTAGACTCAATGAGCAGTTCTTC
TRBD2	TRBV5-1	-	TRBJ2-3	CASRSGSSTDTQYF	TGCGCCAGCAGAAGCGGGAGTAGCACAGATACGCAGTATTTT
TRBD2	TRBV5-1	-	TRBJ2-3	CASSLFGLAGSTDTQYF	TGCGCCAGCAGCTTATTTGGGCTAGCGGGTAGCACAGATACGCAGTATTTT
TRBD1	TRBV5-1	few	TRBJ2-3	CASSISGTGGDTQYF	TGCGCCAGCAGCATTTCCGGGACAGGTGGAGATACGCAGTATTTT
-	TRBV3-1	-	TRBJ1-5	CASSRQVNQPQHF	TGTGCCAGCAGTCGACAGGTTAATCAGCCCCAGCATTTT
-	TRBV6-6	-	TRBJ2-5	CASSRFGGQETQYF	TGTGCCAGCAGCCGCTTCGGGGGACAAGAGACCCAGTACTTC
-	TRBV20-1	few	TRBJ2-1	CSLELTYNEQFF	TGCAGTTTAGAGTTAACCTACAATGAGCAGTTCTTC
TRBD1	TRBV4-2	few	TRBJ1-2	CASSQSGTGGNGYTF	TGTGCCAGCAGCCAATCCGGGACAGGGGGCAATGGCTACACCTTC
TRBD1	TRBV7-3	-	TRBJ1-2	CASSFGDSGYTF	TGTGCCAGCAGCTTTGGGGACAGTGGCTACACCTTC
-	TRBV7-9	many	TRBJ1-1	CASSAQNTEAFF	TGTGCCAGCAGCGCACAGAACACTGAAGCTTTCTTT
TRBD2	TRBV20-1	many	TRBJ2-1	CSAAGTIRNEQFF	TGCAGTGCTGCTGGGACTATTCGGAATGAGCAGTTCTTC
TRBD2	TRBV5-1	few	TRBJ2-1	CASSLAGTRVNEQFF	TGCGCCAGCAGCTTGGCTGGGACTAGAGTCAATGAGCAGTTCTTC
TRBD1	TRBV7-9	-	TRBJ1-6	CASTPRLGGSPLHF	TGTGCCAGCACCCCCCGACTAGGGGGCTCACCCCTCCACTTT
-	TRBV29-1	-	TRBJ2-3	CSVVLVSGSTDTQYF	TGCAGCGTTGTACTAGTAAGCGGTAGCACAGATACGCAGTATTTT
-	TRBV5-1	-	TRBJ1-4	CASSLAGASAEKLFF	TGCGCCAGCAGCTTGGCCGGGGCGTCCGCCGAAAAACTGTTTTTT
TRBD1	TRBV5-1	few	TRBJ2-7	CASSFGTGAYEQYF	TGCGCCAGCAGCTTCGGGACAGGGGCCTACGAGCAGTACTTC
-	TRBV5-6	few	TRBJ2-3	CASSLGTKPTDTQYF	TGTGCCAGCAGCTTAGGGACAAAACCCACAGATACGCAGTATTTT
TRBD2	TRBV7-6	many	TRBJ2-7	CATSAGVNSYEQYF	TGTGCCACCTCAGCGGGAGTGAACTCCTACGAGCAGTACTTC
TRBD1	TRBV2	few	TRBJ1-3	CASSKDRGRSGNTIYF	TGTGCCAGCAGTAAAGACAGGGGTCGTTCTGGAAACACCATATATTTT
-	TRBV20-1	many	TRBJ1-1	CSAMWGTVNTEAFF	TGCAGTGCTATGTGGGGTACCGTGAACACTGAAGCTTTCTTT
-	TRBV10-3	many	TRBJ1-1	CAISAAENTEAFF	TGTGCCATCAGTGCCGCGGAAAACACTGAAGCTTTCTTT
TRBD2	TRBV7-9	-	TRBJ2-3	CASSSGLAGGTDTQYF	TGTGCCAGCAGCTCGGGGCTAGCGGGGGGCACAGATACGCAGTATTTT
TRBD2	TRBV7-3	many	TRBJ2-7	CASSPGLAGLYEQYF	TGTGCCAGCAGCCCAGGGCTAGCGGGCCTCTACGAGCAGTACTTC
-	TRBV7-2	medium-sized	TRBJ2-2	CASRPNYAGELFF	TGTGCCAGCAGACCTAACTACGCCGGGGAGCTGTTTTTT
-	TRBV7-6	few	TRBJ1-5	CASSLAVTGGGF	TGTGCCAGCAGCTTAGCGGTTACAGGAGGGGGTTTT
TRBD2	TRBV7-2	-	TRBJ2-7	CASSFQRESYEQYF	TGTGCCAGCAGCTTCCAGCGGGAGAGCTACGAGCAGTACTTC
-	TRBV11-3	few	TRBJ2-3	CASSHEGYTQYF	TGTGCCAGCAGCCATGAGGGGTATACGCAGTATTTT
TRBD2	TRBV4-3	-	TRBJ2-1	CASGQNPGGLYNEQFF	TGCGCCAGCGGCCAAAACCCGGGGGGACTTTACAATGAGCAGTTCTTC
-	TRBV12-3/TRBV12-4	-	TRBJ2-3	CASCRQGSTDTQYF	TGTGCCAGCTGCCGGCAGGGGAGCACAGATACGCAGTATTTT
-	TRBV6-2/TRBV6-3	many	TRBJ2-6	CASSHGRGAGANVLTF	TGTGCCAGCAGCCACGGCCGAGGGGCTGGGGCCAACGTCCTGACTTTC
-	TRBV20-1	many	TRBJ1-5	CSAGAQGINYQPQHF	TGCAGTGCTGGGGCCCAGGGGATTAATTATCAGCCCCAGCATTTT
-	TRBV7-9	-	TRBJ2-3	CASSGEDTQYF	TGTGCCAGCAGTGGCGAAGATACGCAGTATTTT
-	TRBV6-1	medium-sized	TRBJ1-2	CASSPTRANYGYTF	TGTGCCAGCAGCCCAACCCGGGCCAACTATGGCTACACCTTC
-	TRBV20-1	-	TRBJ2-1	CSARHPASAAAGEQFF	TGCAGTGCCCGACACCCAGCCTCCGCGGCCGCGGGGGAGCAGTTCTTC
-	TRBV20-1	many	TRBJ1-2	CSAILRFYGYTF	TGCAGTGCTATTCTAAGGTTCTATGGCTACACCTTC
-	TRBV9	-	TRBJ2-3	CASSVAGYHTDTQYF	TGTGCCAGCAGCGTAGCAGGATATCACACAGATACGCAGTATTTT